Sequencing of this T cell receptor (beta chain) was carried out in a study of cytomegalovirus exposure and HLA in healthy donors. Study details: Counted in an early data release were about 85 million unique TCRs from HLA-typed donors. General observations from the study: Specific recognition of CMV antigens was confirmed in vitro for a few chains (all CMV-associated). V- and J-gene trimming of TCR beta was linked (in a later analysis) to a missense DCLRE1C variant.

A multiplex PCR was run with 60 Vbeta primers and 13 Jbeta primers. The protocol was immunoSEQ multiplex PCR, while the TCRdb copy is restricted to in-frame clones and leaves out a portion. Its table lists about 79,000 clones. This CDR3 has 15 amino acids. The germline V gene has CDR1 KGHSH and CDR2 LQKENI. V was trimmed by 4 bases and J by 5 bases, leaving 18 bases between them. A word on this clone: Its target is not known.

The chain uses TRBV18 and TRBJ2-7; TRBD1 is a possible D gene (5 bases). The sequenced sample consisted of PBMCs. This TCR was recovered from a young man in good health and CMV-seronegative. DNA of the CDR3: TGTGCCAGCTCACTGTCCATAGGGGTTCCCCACGAGCAGTACTTC. The encoded protein is CASSLSIGVPHEQYF.